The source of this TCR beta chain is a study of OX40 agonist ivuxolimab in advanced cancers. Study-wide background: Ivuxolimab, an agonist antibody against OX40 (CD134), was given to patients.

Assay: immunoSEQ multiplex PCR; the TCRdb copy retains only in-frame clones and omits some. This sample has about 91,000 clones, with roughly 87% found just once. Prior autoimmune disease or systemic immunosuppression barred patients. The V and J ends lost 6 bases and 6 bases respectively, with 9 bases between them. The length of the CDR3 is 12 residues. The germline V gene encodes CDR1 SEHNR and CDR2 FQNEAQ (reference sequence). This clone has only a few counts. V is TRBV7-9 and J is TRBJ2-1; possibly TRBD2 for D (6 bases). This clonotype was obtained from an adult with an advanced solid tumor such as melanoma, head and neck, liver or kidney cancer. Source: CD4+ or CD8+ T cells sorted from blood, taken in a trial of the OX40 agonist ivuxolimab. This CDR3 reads CASSPEGNEQFF. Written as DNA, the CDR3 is TGTGCCAGCAGTCCGGAGGGCAATGAGCAGTTCTTC. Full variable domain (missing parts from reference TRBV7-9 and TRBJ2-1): DTGVSQNPRHKITKRGQNVTFRCDPISEHNRLYWYRQTLGQGPEFLTYFQNEAQLEKSRLLSDRFSAERPKGSFSTLEIQRTEQGDSAMYLCASSPEGNEQFFGPGTRLTVL.